The source of this T cell receptor (beta chain) is a study of T cells in Graves' hyperthyroidism and ophthalmopathy. The junction had 3 bases not matched to a gene; V was cut back by 2 bases and J by 1 base. Germline V gene lookup returns CDR1 SQVTM and CDR2 ANQGSEA. The CDR3 covers 14 residues. Based on clinical symptoms, serum thyroxine and TRAb, thyroid ultrasound and orbital computed tomography, diagnoses were reached. Whole-study findings and limits: Among thyroid clonotypes expanded above 0.001, most also appeared in blood.

Worth noting for this clonotype: The antigen remains unidentified.

TCR beta CDR3 sequences were amplified from RNA transcripts. Using the HTBI primer set, a first-round RT-PCR was run on the TCR CDR3. Each CDR3 protein gets one entry after TCRdb re-called the multiplex PCR reads with MiXCR. The table records 450,000 to 550,000 distinct CDR3 sequences, 24% of them present only once. This receptor was obtained from a woman in her 30s with Graves' ophthalmopathy. The V call is TRBV29-1, the J call TRBJ2-7; TRBD1 matches at 9 bases. The sample taken for sequencing was blood. The CDR3 region is CSVERTGASYEQYF. The CDR3 DNA is TGCAGCGTTGAAAGGACAGGGGCGTCCTACGAGCAGTACTTC.